The source of this TCR beta chain is a study of CD8 T cells in ankylosing spondylitis. Worth noting for this clonotype: Its antigen is unidentified.

Germline values: CDR1 MDHEN, CDR2 SYDVKM. There are 14 residues in the CDR3. The V end was cut by 5 bases, the J end by 8 bases, with 19 bases between. Points from the study as a whole: Enrichment of disease-linked clones was reportedly significant in matched ankylosing spondylitis synovial fluid.

Quantitative 5'-RACE with molecular barcodes produced the TCR beta libraries. One entry per CDR3 protein, called by TCRdb with MiXCR from the 5' RACE reads. The sample lists some 200,000 distinct CDR3 sequences, 15% to 20% seen once, with 4.3% in the top ten. J is TRBJ2-7 and V is TRBV28; tentatively, D is TRBD2 (5 bases). The sequence came from a male donor aged 5 to 30 with ankylosing spondylitis or in good health (not recorded which). Sequencing input: blood, either unsorted or a sorted T cell fraction (not recorded which). The CDR3 DNA follows: TGTGCCAGCAGTAGTACCGGGATCGTGTCTCAGCAGTACTTC. Amino acids: CASSSTGIVSQQYF.